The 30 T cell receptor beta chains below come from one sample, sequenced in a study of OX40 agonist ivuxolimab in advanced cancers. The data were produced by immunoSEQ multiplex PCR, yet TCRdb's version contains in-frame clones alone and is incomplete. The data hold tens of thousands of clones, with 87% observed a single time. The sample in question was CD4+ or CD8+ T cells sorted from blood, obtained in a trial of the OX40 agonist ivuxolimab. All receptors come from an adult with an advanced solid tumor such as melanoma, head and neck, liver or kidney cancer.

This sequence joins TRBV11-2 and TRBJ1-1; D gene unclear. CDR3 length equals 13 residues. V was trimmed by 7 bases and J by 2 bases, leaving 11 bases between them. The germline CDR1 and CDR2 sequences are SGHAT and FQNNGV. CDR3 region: CASTRSINTEAFF. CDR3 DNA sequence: TGTGCCAGCACCCGCTCTATAAACACTGAAGCTTTCTTT.

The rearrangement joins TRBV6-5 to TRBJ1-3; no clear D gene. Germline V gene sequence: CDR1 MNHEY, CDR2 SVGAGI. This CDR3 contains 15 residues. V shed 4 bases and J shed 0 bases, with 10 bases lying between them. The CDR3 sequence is CASSSDLSSGNTIYF. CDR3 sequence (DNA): TGTGCCAGCAGTTCGGACTTATCCTCTGGAAACACCATATATTTT.

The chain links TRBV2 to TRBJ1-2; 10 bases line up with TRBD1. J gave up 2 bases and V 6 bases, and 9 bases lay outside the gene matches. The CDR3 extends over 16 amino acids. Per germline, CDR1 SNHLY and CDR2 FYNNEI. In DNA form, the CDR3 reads TGTGCCAGCAGGCAGACAGGGGGCGTTCAAAACTATGGCTACACCTTC. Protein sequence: CASRQTGGVQNYGYTF.

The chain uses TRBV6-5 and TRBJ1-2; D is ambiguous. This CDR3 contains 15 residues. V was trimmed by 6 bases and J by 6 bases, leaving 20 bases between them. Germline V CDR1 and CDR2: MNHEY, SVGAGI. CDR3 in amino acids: CASSAPSKGIDGYTF. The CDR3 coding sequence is TGTGCCAGCAGCGCCCCCTCAAAGGGAATAGATGGCTACACCTTC.

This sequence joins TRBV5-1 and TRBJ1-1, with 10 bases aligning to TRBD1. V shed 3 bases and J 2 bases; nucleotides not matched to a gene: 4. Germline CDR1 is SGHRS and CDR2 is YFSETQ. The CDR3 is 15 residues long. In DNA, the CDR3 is TGCGCCAGCAGCTCGTGGGACAGGGGAAACACTGAAGCTTTCTTT. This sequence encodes CASSSWDRGNTEAFF. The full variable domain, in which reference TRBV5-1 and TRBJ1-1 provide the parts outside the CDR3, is KAGVTQTPRYLIKTRGQQVTLSCSPISGHRSVSWYQQTPGQGLQFLFEYFSETQRNKGNFPGRFSGRQFSNSRSEMNVSTLELGDSALYLCASSSWDRGNTEAFFGQGTRLTVV.

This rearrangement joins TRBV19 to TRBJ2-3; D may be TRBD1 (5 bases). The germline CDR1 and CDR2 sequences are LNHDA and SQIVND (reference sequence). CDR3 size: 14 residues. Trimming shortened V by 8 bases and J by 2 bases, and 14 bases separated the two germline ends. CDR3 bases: TGTGCCAGTCGAGACAGACCCTTCACAGATACGCAGTATTTT. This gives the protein CASRDRPFTDTQYF.

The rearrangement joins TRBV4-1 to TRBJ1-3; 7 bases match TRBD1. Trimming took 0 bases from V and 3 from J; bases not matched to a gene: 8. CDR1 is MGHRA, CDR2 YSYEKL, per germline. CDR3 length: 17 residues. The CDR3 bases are TGCGCCAGCAGCCAAGAAGCTGCAGGGGGTTTTGGAAACACCATATATTTT. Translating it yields CASSQEAAGGFGNTIYF.

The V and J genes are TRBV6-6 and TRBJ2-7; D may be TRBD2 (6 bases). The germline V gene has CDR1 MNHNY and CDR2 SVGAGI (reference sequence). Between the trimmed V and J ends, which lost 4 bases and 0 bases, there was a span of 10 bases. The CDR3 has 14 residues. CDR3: CASSSGVPSYEQYF. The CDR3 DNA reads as TGTGCCAGCAGTTCGGGAGTCCCCTCCTACGAGCAGTACTTC.

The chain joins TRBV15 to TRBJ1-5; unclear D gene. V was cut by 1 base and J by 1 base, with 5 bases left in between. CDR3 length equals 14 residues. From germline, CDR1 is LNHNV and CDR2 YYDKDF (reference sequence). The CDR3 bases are TGTGCCACCAGCAGAGTAGGGAGCAATCAGCCCCAGCATTTT. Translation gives CATSRVGSNQPQHF.

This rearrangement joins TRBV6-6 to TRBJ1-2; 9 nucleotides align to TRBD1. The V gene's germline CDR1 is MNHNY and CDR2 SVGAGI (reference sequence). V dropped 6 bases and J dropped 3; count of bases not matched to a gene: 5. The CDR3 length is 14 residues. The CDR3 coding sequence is TGTGCCAGCAGACCACAGGGGGCTTACTATGGCTACACCTTC. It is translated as CASRPQGAYYGYTF.

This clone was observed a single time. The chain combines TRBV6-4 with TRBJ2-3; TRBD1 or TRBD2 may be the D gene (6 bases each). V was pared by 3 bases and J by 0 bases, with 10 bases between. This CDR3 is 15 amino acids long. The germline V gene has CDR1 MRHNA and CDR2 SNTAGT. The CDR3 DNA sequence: TGTGCCAGCAGTGATTCCGGGGGCAGCACAGATACGCAGTATTTT. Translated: CASSDSGGSTDTQYF.

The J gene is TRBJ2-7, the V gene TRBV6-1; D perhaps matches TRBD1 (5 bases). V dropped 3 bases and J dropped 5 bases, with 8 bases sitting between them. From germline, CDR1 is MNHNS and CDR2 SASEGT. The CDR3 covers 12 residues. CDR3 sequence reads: CASSDWGDEQYF. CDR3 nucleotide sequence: TGTGCCAGCAGTGACTGGGGCGACGAGCAGTACTTC.

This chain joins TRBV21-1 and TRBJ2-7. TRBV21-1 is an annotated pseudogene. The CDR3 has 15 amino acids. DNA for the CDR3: TGTGCCAGCAGCCCCGCGTGGGGGGCTACCTACGAGCAGTACTTC. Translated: CASSPAWGATYEQYF.

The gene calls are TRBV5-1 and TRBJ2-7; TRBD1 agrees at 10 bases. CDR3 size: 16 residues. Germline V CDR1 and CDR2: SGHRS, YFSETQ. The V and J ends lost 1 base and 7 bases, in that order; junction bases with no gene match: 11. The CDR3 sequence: CASSLPLGTGVDEQYF. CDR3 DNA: TGCGCCAGCAGCTTGCCACTCGGGACAGGGGTAGATGAGCAGTACTTC.

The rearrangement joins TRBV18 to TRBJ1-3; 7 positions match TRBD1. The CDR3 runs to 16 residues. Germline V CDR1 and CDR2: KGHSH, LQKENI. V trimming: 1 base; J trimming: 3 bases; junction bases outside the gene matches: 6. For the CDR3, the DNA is TGTGCCAGCTCACCACAGAAGGGGGCGCGTGGAAACACCATATATTTT. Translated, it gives CASSPQKGARGNTIYF. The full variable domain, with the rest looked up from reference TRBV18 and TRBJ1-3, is NAGVMQNPRHLVRRRGQEARLRCSPMKGHSHVYWYRQLPEEGLKFMVYLQKENIIDESGMPKERFSAEFPKEGPSILRIQQVVRGDSAAYFCASSPQKGARGNTIYFGEGSWLTVV.

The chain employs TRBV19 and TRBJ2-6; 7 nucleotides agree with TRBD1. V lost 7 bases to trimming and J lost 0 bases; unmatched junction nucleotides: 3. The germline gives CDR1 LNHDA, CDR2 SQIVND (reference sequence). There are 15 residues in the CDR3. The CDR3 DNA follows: TGTGCCAGTATGCAGGGGGTCTCTGGGGCCAACGTCCTGACTTTC. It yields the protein CASMQGVSGANVLTF.

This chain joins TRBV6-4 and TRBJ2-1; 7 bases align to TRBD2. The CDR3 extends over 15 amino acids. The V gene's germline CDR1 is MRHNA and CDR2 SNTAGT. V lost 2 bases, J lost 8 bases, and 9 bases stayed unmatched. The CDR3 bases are TGTGCCAGCAGTGACGAGGTGGGAGGGGTCCATGAGCAGTTCTTC. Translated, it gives CASSDEVGGVHEQFF.

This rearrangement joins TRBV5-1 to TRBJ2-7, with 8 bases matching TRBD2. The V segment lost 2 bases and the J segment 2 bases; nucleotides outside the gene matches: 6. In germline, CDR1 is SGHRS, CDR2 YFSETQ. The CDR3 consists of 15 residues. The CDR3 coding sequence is TGCGCCAGCAGCTTCGGAAACGGGAGGGCCTACGAGCAGTACTTC. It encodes CASSFGNGRAYEQYF.

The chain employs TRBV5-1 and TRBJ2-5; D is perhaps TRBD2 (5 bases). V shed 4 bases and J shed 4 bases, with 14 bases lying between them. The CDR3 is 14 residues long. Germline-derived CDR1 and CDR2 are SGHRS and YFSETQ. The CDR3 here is CASSPRTAGETQYF. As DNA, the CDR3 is TGCGCCAGCAGCCCGCGGACTGCAGGAGAGACCCAGTACTTC.

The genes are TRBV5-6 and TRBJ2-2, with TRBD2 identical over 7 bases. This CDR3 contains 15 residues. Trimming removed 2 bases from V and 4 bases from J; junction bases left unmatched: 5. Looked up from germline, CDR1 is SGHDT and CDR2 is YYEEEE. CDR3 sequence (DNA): TGTGCCAGCAGCTTTCGGGGGGTTCGCACCGGGGAGCTGTTTTTT. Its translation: CASSFRGVRTGELFF.

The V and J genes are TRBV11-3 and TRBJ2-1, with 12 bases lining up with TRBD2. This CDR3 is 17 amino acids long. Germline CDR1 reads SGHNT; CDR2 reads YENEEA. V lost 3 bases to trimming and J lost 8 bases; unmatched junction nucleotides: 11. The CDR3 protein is CASSLHGLAGRTDEQFF. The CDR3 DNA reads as TGTGCCAGCAGCTTGCACGGACTAGCGGGGAGGACAGATGAGCAGTTCTTC.

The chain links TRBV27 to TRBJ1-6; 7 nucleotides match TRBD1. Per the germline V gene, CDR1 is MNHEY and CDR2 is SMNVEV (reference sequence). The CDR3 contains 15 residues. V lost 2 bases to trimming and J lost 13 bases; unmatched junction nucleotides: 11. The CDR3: CASSLVGTRGPPLHF. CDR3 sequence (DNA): TGTGCCAGCAGTTTAGTCGGAACGAGGGGGCCCCCCCTCCACTTT.

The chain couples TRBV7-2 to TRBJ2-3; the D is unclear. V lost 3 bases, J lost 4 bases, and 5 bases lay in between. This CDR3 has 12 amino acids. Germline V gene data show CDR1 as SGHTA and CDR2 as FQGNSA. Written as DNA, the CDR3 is TGTGCCAGCAGCTTTTTTGCAGATACGCAGTATTTT. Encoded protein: CASSFFADTQYF.

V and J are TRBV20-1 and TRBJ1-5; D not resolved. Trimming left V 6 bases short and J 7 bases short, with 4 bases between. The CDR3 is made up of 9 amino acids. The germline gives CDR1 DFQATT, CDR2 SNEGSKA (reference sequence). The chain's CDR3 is CSAGQPQHF. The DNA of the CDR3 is TGCAGTGCGGGGCAGCCCCAGCATTTT.

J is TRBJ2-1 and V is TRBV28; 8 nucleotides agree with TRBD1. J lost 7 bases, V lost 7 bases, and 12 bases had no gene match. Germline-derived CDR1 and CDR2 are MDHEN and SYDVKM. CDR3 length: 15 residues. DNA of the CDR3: TGTGCCAGCACCTCCATGGGGCAGGGGGCTAATGAGCAGTTCTTC. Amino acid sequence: CASTSMGQGANEQFF.

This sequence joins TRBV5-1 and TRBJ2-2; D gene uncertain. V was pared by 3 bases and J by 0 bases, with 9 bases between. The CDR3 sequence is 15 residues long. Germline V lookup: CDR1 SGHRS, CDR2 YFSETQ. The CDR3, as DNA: TGCGCCAGCAGCTCCGGGTCCACGAACACCGGGGAGCTGTTTTTT. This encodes CASSSGSTNTGELFF.

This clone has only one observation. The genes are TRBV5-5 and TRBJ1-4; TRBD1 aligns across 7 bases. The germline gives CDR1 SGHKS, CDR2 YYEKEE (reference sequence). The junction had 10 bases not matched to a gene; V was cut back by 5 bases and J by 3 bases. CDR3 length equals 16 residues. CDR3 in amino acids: CASRGTGQVSNEKLFF. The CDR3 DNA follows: TGTGCCAGCAGGGGAACTGGACAGGTATCTAATGAAAAACTGTTTTTT.

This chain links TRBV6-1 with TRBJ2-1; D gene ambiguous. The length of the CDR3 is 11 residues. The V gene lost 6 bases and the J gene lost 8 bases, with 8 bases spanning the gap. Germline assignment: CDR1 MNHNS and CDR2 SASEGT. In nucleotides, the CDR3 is TGTGCCAGCAGCGCCGGTTATGAGCAGTTCTTC. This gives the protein CASSAGYEQFF.

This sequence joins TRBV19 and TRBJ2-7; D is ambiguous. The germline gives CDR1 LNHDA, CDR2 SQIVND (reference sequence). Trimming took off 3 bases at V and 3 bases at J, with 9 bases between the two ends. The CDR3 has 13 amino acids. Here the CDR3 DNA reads TGTGCCAGTAGTATCGAAGTTGGCTACGAGCAGTACTTC. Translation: CASSIEVGYEQYF.

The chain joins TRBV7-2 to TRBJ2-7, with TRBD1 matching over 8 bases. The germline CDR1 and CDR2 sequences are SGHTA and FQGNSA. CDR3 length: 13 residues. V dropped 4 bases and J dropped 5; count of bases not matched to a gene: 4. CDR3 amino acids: CASSSPGGHEQYF. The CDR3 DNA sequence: TGTGCCAGCAGCTCCCCAGGGGGCCACGAGCAGTACTTC.